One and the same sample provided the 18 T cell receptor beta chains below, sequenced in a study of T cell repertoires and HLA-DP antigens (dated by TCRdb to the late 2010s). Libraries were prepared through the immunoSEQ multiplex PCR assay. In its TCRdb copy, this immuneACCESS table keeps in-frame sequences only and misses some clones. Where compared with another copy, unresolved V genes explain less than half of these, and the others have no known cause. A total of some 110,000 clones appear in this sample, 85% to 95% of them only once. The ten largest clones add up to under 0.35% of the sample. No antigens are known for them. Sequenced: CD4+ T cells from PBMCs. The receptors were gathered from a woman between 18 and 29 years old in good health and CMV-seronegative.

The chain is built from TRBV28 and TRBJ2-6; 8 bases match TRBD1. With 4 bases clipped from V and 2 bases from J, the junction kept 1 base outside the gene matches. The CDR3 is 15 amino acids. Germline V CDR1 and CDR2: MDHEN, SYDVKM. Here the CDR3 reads CASSSQGAGANVLTF. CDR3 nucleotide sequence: TGTGCCAGCAGTTCACAGGGGGCTGGGGCCAACGTCCTGACTTTC.

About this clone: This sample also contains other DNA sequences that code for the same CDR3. For the CDR3, the DNA is TGTGCCAGCAGAAACTACAATGAGCAGTTCTTC. Protein product: CASRNYNEQFF. The rearrangement uses TRBV6-6 and TRBJ2-1, with no clear D. The germline V gene has CDR1 MNHNY and CDR2 SVGAGI (reference sequence). CDR3 length equals 11 residues. Trimming left V 6 bases short and J 3 bases short, with 3 bases between.

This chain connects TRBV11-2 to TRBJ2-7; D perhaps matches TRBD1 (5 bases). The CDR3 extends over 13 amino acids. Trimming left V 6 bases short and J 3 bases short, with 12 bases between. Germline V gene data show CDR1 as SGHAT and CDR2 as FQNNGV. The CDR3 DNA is TGTGCCAGCAGTCCCCTCAGGGACTACGAGCAGTACTTC. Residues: CASSPLRDYEQYF.

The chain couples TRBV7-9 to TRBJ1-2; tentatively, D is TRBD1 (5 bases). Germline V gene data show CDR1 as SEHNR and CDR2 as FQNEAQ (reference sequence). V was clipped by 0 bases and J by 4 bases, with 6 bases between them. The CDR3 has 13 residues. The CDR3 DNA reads TGTGCCAGCAGCTTAGCGGGGGGCTATGGCTACACCTTC. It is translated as CASSLAGGYGYTF.

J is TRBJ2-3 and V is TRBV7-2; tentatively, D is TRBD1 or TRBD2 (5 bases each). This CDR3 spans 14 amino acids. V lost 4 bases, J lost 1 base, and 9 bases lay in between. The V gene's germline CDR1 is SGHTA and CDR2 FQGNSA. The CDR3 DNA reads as TGTGCCAGCAGCTGGGACGGCCGCACAGATACGCAGTATTTT. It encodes CASSWDGRTDTQYF.

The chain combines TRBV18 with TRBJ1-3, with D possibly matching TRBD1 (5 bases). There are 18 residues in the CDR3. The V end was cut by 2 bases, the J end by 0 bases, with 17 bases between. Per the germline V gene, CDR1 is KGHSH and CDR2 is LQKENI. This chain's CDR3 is CASSPFRDPWSSGNTIYF. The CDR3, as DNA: TGTGCCAGCTCACCATTCCGGGACCCATGGAGCTCTGGAAACACCATATATTTT.

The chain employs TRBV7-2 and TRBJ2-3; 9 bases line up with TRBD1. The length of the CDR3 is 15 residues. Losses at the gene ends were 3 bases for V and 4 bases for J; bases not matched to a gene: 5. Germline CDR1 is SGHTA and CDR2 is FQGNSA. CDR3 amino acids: CASSFGTGRPDTQYF. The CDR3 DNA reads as TGTGCCAGCAGCTTCGGGACAGGGAGGCCAGATACGCAGTATTTT.

CDR3 in DNA: TGCGCCAGCAGCCAAGGCTTTACAGGGAGGAATCAGCCCCAGCATTTT. It codes for CASSQGFTGRNQPQHF. The chain uses TRBV4-1 and TRBJ1-5; weak D call: TRBD1 (6 bases). The CDR3 contains 16 residues. CDR1 and CDR2 from the germline V gene are MGHRA and YSYEKL. V was clipped by 1 base and J by 4 bases, with 14 bases between them.

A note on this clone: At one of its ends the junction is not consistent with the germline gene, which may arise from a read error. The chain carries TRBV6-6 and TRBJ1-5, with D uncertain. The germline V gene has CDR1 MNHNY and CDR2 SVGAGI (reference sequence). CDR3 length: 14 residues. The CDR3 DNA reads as TGTGCCAGCACCGCGAGCGGCAGCATTCAGCCCCAGCATTTT. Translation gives CASTASGSIQPQHF.

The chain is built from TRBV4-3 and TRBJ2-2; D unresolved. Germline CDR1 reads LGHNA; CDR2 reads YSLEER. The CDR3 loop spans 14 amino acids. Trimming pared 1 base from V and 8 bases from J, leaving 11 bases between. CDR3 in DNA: TGCGCCAGCAGCCAAGTCCTGGGCGGAGGGGAGCTGTTTTTT. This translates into CASSQVLGGGELFF.

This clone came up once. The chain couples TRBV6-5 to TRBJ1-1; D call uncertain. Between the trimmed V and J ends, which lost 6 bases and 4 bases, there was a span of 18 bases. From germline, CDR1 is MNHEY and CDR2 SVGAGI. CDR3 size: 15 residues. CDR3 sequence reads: CASSPTVEGRTEAFF. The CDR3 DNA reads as TGTGCCAGCAGCCCAACCGTAGAAGGACGCACTGAAGCTTTCTTT.

The CDR3 sequence is CASSGQGNTEAFF. As DNA, the CDR3 is TGTGCCAGTAGCGGACAGGGGAACACTGAAGCTTTCTTT. The rearrangement uses TRBV19 and TRBJ1-1, with 8 bases matching TRBD1. Unmatched junction bases numbered 1, after V lost 6 bases and J lost 1 base. The CDR3 has 13 amino acids. Germline CDR1 LNHDA, CDR2 SQIVND (reference sequence).

The CDR3 nucleotides read TGTGCCAGCAGCTTAGCCAAGCGCACAGATACGCAGTATTTT. Protein product: CASSLAKRTDTQYF. V and J are TRBV5-6 and TRBJ2-3, with D uncertain. The germline V gene has CDR1 SGHDT and CDR2 YYEEEE. This CDR3 comprises 14 residues. V was clipped by 2 bases and J by 1 base, with 8 bases between them.

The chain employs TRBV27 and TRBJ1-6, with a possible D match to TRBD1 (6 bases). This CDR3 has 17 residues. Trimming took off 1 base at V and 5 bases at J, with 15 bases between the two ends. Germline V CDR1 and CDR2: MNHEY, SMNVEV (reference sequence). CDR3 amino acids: CASSLLEGVINNSPLHF. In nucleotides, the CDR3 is TGTGCCAGCAGTTTATTGGAGGGGGTGATCAATAATTCACCCCTCCACTTT.

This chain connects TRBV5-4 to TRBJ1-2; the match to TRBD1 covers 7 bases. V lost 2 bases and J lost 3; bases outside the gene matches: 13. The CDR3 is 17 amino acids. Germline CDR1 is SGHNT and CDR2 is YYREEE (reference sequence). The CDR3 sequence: CASSLIDDHRGYYGYTF. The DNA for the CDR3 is TGTGCCAGCAGCTTAATAGACGACCACAGGGGATACTATGGCTACACCTTC.

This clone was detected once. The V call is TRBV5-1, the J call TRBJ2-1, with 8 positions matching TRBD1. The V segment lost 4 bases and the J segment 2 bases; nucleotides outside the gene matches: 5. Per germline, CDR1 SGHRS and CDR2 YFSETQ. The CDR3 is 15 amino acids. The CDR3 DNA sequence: TGCGCCAGCAGCCCAGGACAGGGTACCTACAATGAGCAGTTCTTC. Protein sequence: CASSPGQGTYNEQFF.

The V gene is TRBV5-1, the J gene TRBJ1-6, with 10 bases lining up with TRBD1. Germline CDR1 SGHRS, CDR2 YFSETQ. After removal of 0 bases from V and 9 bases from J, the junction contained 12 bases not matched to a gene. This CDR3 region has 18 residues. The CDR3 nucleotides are TGCGCCAGCAGCTTGGGGGGAAATCCGACAGGGGGCGCTTCACCCCTCCACTTT. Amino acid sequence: CASSLGGNPTGGASPLHF. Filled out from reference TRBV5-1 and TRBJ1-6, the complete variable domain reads KAGVTQTPRYLIKTRGQQVTLSCSPISGHRSVSWYQQTPGQGLQFLFEYFSETQRNKGNFPGRFSGRQFSNSRSEMNVSTLELGDSALYLCASSLGGNPTGGASPLHFGNGTRLTVT.

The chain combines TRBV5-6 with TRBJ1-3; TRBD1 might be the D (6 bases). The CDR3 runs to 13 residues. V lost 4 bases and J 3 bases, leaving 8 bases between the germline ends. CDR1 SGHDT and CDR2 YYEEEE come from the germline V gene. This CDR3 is CASSPRGGNTIYF. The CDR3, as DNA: TGTGCCAGCAGCCCCAGGGGTGGAAACACCATATATTTT.